This T cell receptor beta chain is from a study of cytomegalovirus exposure and HLA in healthy donors. Profiling relied on immunoSEQ multiplex PCR, and the TCRdb table lists in-frame clones only, not all of them. The data show fewer than 250,000 clones, with over 80% seen just once and about 14% held by the top ten. In its sample, this clone was seen a few times. Its antigen is undetermined. This CDR3 spans 11 amino acids. CDR1 and CDR2 from the germline V gene are SGHDN and FVKESK. The V gene lost 1 base and the J gene lost 5 bases, with 2 bases spanning the gap. Study results and limitations: Altogether, around 160 TCR beta chains were recorded as cytomegalovirus-associated. In the 100 to 150 validation repertoires, around 95% of cluster scores exceeded 0, per a later analysis.

The V call is TRBV14, the J call TRBJ1-1, with D unresolved. The receptor was isolated from a woman aged 25-40 years in good health and CMV-seropositive. Sequencing input: PBMCs. Here the CDR3 DNA reads TGTGCCAGCAGCCAAGCAACTGAAGCTTTCTTT. The encoded protein is CASSQATEAFF.